A single TCR beta chain is shown here with its context. These data are taken from a study of shared clonotypes between healthy human individuals. As for the study in general: Donors, aged 18 to 49, were a couple of women and a few men.

The CDR3 length is 14 residues. CDR1 SGHTA and CDR2 FQGNSA come from the germline V gene. After removal of 5 bases from V and 6 bases from J, the junction contained 7 bases not matched to a gene. When replicate PCRs were run on unsorted PBMC, they used around 290 ng DNA, about 30,000 T cell genomes. Sequencing was performed with immunoSEQ multiplex PCR; in TCRdb, only in-frame clones are kept and a portion is missing. The repertoire holds 530,000 or so clones, with over 60% as singletons. The sample taken for sequencing was PBMCs. The chain joins TRBV7-2 to TRBJ1-5; TRBD1 aligns across 7 bases. The clonotype comes from a middle-aged woman in good health. Some clones in this sample may be carry-over from other donors' samples. The CDR3 coding sequence is TGTGCCAGCAGCGCGCGACAGGGTGGTCAGCCCCAGCATTTT. Encoded protein: CASSARQGGQPQHF.